This is a list of T cell receptor beta chains from one sample in a study of cytomegalovirus exposure and HLA in healthy donors. Assay used: immunoSEQ multiplex PCR; TCRdb lists only in-frame clones, some missing. The sample has some 150,000 clones, roughly 87% seen once. Sequenced: PBMCs. These receptors came from a young man in good health and CMV-seropositive. CDR3s include the opening cysteine and the closing phenylalanine or tryptophan. D genes are given only for firm matches. Clone sizes are given selectively: once, few, many, or a class where the clone is expanded.

.	TRBV4-1	.	TRBJ1-1	TGCGCCAGCAGCTCACGGGGGGACCACACTGAAGCTTTCTTT	CASSSRGDHTEAFF
TRBD2	TRBV7-6	.	TRBJ2-1	TGTGCCAGCAGCCGGACTAGTTACAATGAGCAGTTCTTC	CASSRTSYNEQFF
.	TRBV11-2	.	TRBJ1-1	TGTGCCAGCAGGACCCCCCGTACGTGGGAGGAGAACACTGAAGCTTTCTTT	CASRTPRTWEENTEAFF
.	TRBV9	.	TRBJ1-2	TGTGCCAGCAGCCCCCTAACCGGGACTCATCCCGGCTACACCTTC	CASSPLTGTHPGYTF
TRBD1	TRBV23-1	.	TRBJ1-2	TGCGCCAGCAGTCTAGGGACAGGTGGCTACACCTTC	CASSLGTGGYTF
TRBD2	TRBV4-1	.	TRBJ2-5	TGCGCCAGCAGCCAAGGCAGCGGGAGTAGCGAGACCCAGTACTTC	CASSQGSGSSETQYF
.	TRBV7-9	.	TRBJ2-1	TGTGCCAGCAGCCCACGGCCAGGGATGAGCGATGAGCAGTTCTTC	CASSPRPGMSDEQFF
.	TRBV7-9	.	TRBJ1-6	TGTGCCAGCAGCTTAGCTGGATCTGAGGCTCTCCACTTT	CASSLAGSEALHF
.	TRBV6-1	.	TRBJ1-1	TGTGCCAGCAGTGGATACTCCAGGGTAAAGGCTGAAGCTTTCTTT	CASSGYSRVKAEAFF
.	TRBV7-9	once	TRBJ2-1	TGTGCCAGCAGCCACAGCGGGCTGGGACCCTACAATGAGCAGTTCTTC	CASSHSGLGPYNEQFF
.	TRBV11-2	.	TRBJ1-1	TGTGCCAGCAGCTTAACAGTCAACACTGAAGCTTTCTTT	CASSLTVNTEAFF
TRBD1	TRBV6-1	.	TRBJ1-1	TGTGCCAGCACCGTTCAGGGGGATACTGAAGCTTTCTTT	CASTVQGDTEAFF
TRBD1	TRBV5-1	.	TRBJ1-1	TGCGCCAGCAGCCTTCGACAGGGCGGGAGGACTGAAGCTTTCTTT	CASSLRQGGRTEAFF
TRBD2	TRBV27	.	TRBJ2-1	TGTGCCAGCAGTACGGTAGCGGGAGACAATGAGCAGTTCTTC	CASSTVAGDNEQFF
TRBD1	TRBV18	.	TRBJ2-3	TGTGCCAGCTCACCCAACCCGGGACAGGGCGTTACAGATACGCAGTATTTT	CASSPNPGQGVTDTQYF
TRBD2	TRBV7-2	once	TRBJ2-1	TGTGCCAGCAGCTTCGCTAGCGGGTTCCAAGGGGAGCAGTTCTTC	CASSFASGFQGEQFF
.	TRBV10-1	.	TRBJ2-1	TGCGCCATCCTCGCCCTGCGGGCGGATGAGCAGTTCTTC	CAILALRADEQFF
TRBD1	TRBV19	.	TRBJ1-2	TGTGCCAGTAGAACCGGGACAGGGTCGAGCTATGGCTACACCTTC	CASRTGTGSSYGYTF
TRBD1	TRBV6-1	.	TRBJ2-7	TGTGCCAGCAGGTTGGACAGGGGGTCCTACGAGCAGTACTTC	CASRLDRGSYEQYF
.	TRBV9	.	TRBJ2-7	TGTGCCAGCAGCACCTTAGGGACTGAGCAGTACTTC	CASSTLGTEQYF
TRBD2	TRBV4-2	.	TRBJ2-7	TGTGCCAGCAGCCAAGTCATAGCGGGGGGGCAGAACGAGCAGTACTTC	CASSQVIAGGQNEQYF
.	TRBV19	.	TRBJ1-4	TGTGCCAGTAGTATGCGGGGGCCGCCTGCAACTAATGAAAAACTGTTTTTT	CASSMRGPPATNEKLFF
.	TRBV7-2	.	TRBJ2-1	TGTGCCAGCAGCTGGAGCGGGCTGTCCTACAATGAGCAGTTCTTC	CASSWSGLSYNEQFF
.	TRBV5-1	.	TRBJ1-1	TGCGCCAGCAGCTTGGGATCAGGGGCGGCTGAAGCTTTCTTT	CASSLGSGAAEAFF
TRBD2	TRBV6-5	.	TRBJ2-1	TGTGCCAGCAGTCCCGGGACTAGCGGGGGGAATGAGCAGTTCTTC	CASSPGTSGGNEQFF
.	TRBV18	.	TRBJ1-4	TGTGCCAGCTCACCTGGACAAGCAACTAATGAAAAACTGTTTTTT	CASSPGQATNEKLFF
.	TRBV13	once	TRBJ1-4	TGTGCCAGCAGCTTAGTTGGAGGAGAAGGAGGAGAAAAACTGTTTTTT	CASSLVGGEGGEKLFF
.	TRBV25-1	.	TRBJ1-2	TGTGCCAGCAGTGTGGAGTATGGCTATGGCTACACCTTC	CASSVEYGYGYTF
TRBD1	TRBV6-5	.	TRBJ2-2	TGTGCCAGCAGTGGACAGGCTCTTACCGGGGAGCTGTTTTTT	CASSGQALTGELFF
.	TRBV10-3	once	TRBJ2-7	TGTGCCATCAGTCCCGGGCAGGGGGGTTCCTACGAGCAGTACTTC	CAISPGQGGSYEQYF
.	TRBV4-1	.	TRBJ2-1	TGCGCCAGCAGCCAACCCTCCGGGGGTCTCTCCTACAATGAGCAGTTCTTC	CASSQPSGGLSYNEQFF
.	TRBV7-9	.	TRBJ1-1	TGTGCCAGCAGCCTTTCAGGGGACACTGAAGCTTTCTTT	CASSLSGDTEAFF
.	TRBV12-5	.	TRBJ1-5	TGTGCTAGTGGTCTCTCCTTCCAGCAGCCCCAGCATTTT	CASGLSFQQPQHF
.	TRBV13	few	TRBJ2-7	TGTGCCAGCAGCTTGAGGACAAGCTCCTACGAGCAGTACTTC	CASSLRTSSYEQYF
TRBD1	TRBV2	.	TRBJ2-7	TGTGCCAGCAGGGAGGACAGGGGAGACGAGCAGTACTTC	CASREDRGDEQYF
TRBD2	TRBV4-1	.	TRBJ2-4	TGCGCCAGCAGCCAAGGTTCTAGCGGGGGAGGCAAAAACATTCAGTACTTC	CASSQGSSGGGKNIQYF
.	TRBV7-9	.	TRBJ1-4	TGTGCCAGCAGCTTAAGTGTCCAGGGCGAAAAACTGTTTTTT	CASSLSVQGEKLFF
.	TRBV6-5	.	TRBJ2-2	TGTGCCAGCAGTTACACTTTCGCGAACACCGGGGAGCTGTTTTTT	CASSYTFANTGELFF
TRBD1	TRBV29-1	once	TRBJ2-7	TGCAGCGCAGAGGGACAGGGGAGCAACGAGCAGTACTTC	CSAEGQGSNEQYF
.	TRBV1	.	TRBJ2-5	TGCACCAGCAGCCAATTTAGCGGGGGCCAAGAGACCCAGTACTTC	CTSSQFSGGQETQYF
.	TRBV5-1	.	TRBJ1-1	TGCGCCAGCAGCTTCCAGGGGCAGGACACTGAAGCTTTCTTT	CASSFQGQDTEAFF
TRBD2	TRBV5-1	.	TRBJ2-7	TGCGCCAGCAGCTCCGGGACTAGCGGCTACGAGCAGTACTTC	CASSSGTSGYEQYF
TRBD1	TRBV18	.	TRBJ2-7	TGTGCCAGCTCACCTCCTGGAGGACAGGGGGCTTTCGAGCAGTACTTC	CASSPPGGQGAFEQYF
.	TRBV5-1	.	TRBJ2-6	TGCGCCAGCAGCCTGGACACCCGCTCTGGGGCCAACGTCCTGACTTTC	CASSLDTRSGANVLTF
TRBD1	TRBV7-2	.	TRBJ1-1	TGTGCCAGCAGCTCTGGACAGGGCCACACTGAAGCTTTCTTT	CASSSGQGHTEAFF
TRBD1	TRBV28	.	TRBJ1-5	TGTGCCAGCAGTCTGCCTGTGGGGACAGCGAATCAGCCCCAGCATTTT	CASSLPVGTANQPQHF
.	TRBV5-6	once	TRBJ1-1	TGTGCCAGCAGCTTGGGCTGGCGGGGGGTGAACACTGAAGCTTTCTTT	CASSLGWRGVNTEAFF
.	TRBV14	.	TRBJ1-6	TGTGCCAGCAGCCAAGACGAGCTCTTCTATAATTCACCCCTCCACTTT	CASSQDELFYNSPLHF
TRBD1	TRBV19	once	TRBJ2-3	TGTGCCAGTAGTACACCCCGGGACAGGGGTACAGATACGCAGTATTTT	CASSTPRDRGTDTQYF
.	TRBV14	.	TRBJ2-2	TGTGCCAGCAGCCAATGGAGGTCCACCGGGGAGCTGTTTTTT	CASSQWRSTGELFF
.	TRBV19	.	TRBJ2-1	TGTGCCAGTAGGGCGGGGTACGGGGAGCAGTTCTTC	CASRAGYGEQFF
.	TRBV10-3	.	TRBJ2-7	TGTGCCATCAGTGAGGGCGGCTACGAGCAGTACTTC	CAISEGGYEQYF
.	TRBV7-9	few	TRBJ1-2	TGTGCCAGCAGCCCGTTGGGGCTTACAGGCTACACCTTC	CASSPLGLTGYTF
TRBD1	TRBV4-1	.	TRBJ2-7	TGCGCCAGCAGCCACCCGGGACAGGGGTTAATCGGCGGCGCGTACGAGCAGTACTTC	CASSHPGQGLIGGAYEQYF
TRBD2	TRBV30	.	TRBJ2-7	TGTGCCTGGAGTCGTAGCGGGGGGGATTACGAGCAGTACTTC	CAWSRSGGDYEQYF
.	TRBV6-5	.	TRBJ1-5	TGTGCCAGCAGTTACGGGATCAGGGGTCAGCCCCAGCATTTT	CASSYGIRGQPQHF
.	TRBV6-1	.	TRBJ2-7	TGTGCCAGCCAGAGCGGCGGTGGCTACGAGCAGTACTTC	CASQSGGGYEQYF
.	TRBV20-1	.	TRBJ2-1	TGCAGTGCTGACGGGGTGGGCGAGCAGTTCTTC	CSADGVGEQFF
.	TRBV5-6	.	TRBJ2-3	TGTGCCAGCAGCCGTACGGGTCGGAGCACAGATACGCAGTATTTT	CASSRTGRSTDTQYF
.	TRBV6-1	.	TRBJ1-5	TGTGCCAGCAGTGGTGGTCGGGGGGGGAATCAGCCCCAGCATTTT	CASSGGRGGNQPQHF